This T cell receptor (beta chain) was sequenced during a study of blood T cell repertoires in COVID-19. The repertoire was sequenced with immunoSEQ multiplex PCR; TCRdb's copy has only in-frame clones and lacks some. This table has about 110,000 clones, approximately 87% appearing once. Germline V gene sequence: CDR1 LNHDA, CDR2 SQIVND (reference sequence). This CDR3 comprises 15 residues. V was pared by 3 bases and J by 6 bases, with 12 bases between. This clonotype was obtained from a woman between 55 and 75 years old with acute or convalescent COVID-19. The rearrangement uses TRBV19 and TRBJ1-6; D might be TRBD1 (6 bases). The sample consisted of peripheral blood. DNA for the CDR3: TGTGCCAGTAGTATTCCAGGGACAAGTAATTCACCCCTCCACTTT. It yields the protein CASSIPGTSNSPLHF.